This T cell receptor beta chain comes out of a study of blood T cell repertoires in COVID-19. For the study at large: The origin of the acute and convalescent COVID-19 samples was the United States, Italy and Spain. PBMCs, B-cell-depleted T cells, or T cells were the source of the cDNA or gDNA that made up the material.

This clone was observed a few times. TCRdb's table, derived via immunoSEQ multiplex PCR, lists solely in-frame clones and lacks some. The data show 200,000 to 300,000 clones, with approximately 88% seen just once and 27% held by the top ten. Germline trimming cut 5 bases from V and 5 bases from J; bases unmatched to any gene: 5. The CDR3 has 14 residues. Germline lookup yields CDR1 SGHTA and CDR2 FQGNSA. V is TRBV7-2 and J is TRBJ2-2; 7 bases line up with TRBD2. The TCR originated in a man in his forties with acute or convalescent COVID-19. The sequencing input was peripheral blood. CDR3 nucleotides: TGTGCCAGCAGCCCCCGGCGGGGGACCGGGGAGCTGTTTTTT. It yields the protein CASSPRRGTGELFF.